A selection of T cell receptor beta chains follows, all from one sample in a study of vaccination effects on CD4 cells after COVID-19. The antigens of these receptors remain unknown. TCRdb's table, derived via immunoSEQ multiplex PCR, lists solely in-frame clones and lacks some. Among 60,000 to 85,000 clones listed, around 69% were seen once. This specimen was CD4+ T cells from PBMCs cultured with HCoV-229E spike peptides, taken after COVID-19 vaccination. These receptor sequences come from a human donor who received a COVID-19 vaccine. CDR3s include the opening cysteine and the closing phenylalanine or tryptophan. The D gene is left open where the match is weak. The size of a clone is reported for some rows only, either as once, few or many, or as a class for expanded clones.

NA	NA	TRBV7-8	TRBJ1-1	TGTGCCAGCAGCTTTCAGGGGCTCGACACTGAAGCTTTCTTT	CASSFQGLDTEAFF
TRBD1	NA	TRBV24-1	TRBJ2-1	TGTGCCACCATGGACCGACAGGGGGGCCCCAATGAGCAGTTCTTC	CATMDRQGGPNEQFF
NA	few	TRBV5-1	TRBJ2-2	TGCGCCAGCAGCTTGTACGACAGAAACACCGGGGAGCTGTTTTTT	CASSLYDRNTGELFF
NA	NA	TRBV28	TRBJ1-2	TGTGCCAGCAGCTCACGGACTCTTGGCTACACCTTC	CASSSRTLGYTF
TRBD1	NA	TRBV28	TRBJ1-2	TGTGCCAGCAGTTCCCCCGGGACAGAGGGAGGCTATGGCTACACCTTC	CASSSPGTEGGYGYTF
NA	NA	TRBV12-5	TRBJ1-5	TGTGCTAGTGGTTTGGCAGGATGGAATCAGCCCCAGCATTTT	CASGLAGWNQPQHF
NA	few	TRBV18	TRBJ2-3	TGTGCCAGCTCACCAGCCCAAGTACAAGATACGCAGTATTTT	CASSPAQVQDTQYF
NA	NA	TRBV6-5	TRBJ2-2	TGTGCCAGCCACGGCGGCCCCTCCACCGGGGAGCTGTTTTTT	CASHGGPSTGELFF
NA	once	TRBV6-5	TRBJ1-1	TGTGCCAGCAGTTATTACACTGAAGCTTTCTTT	CASSYYTEAFF
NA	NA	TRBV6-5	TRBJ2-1	TGTGCCAGTAAAAAGAGCTCCTACAATGAGCAGTTCTTC	CASKKSSYNEQFF
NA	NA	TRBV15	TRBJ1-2	TGTGCCACCAGCAGAGATCAGACAAACTATGGCTACACCTTC	CATSRDQTNYGYTF
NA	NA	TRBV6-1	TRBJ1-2	TGTGCCAGCAGTGAAGGGGTGGGCTATGGCTACACCTTC	CASSEGVGYGYTF
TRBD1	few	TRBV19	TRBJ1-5	TGTGCCAGCTTCCCTCCCGGGACAGGTAGCAATCAGCCCCAGCATTTT	CASFPPGTGSNQPQHF
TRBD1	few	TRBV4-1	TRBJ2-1	TGCGCCAGCAGCCAATACTGGACAGGTGAGCAGTTCTTC	CASSQYWTGEQFF
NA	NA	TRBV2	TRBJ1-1	TGTGCCAGCAGTTGGTCGGGGGCCACTGAAGCTTTCTTT	CASSWSGATEAFF
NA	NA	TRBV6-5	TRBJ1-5	TGTGCCAGCAGTTACTCCAGGGGCCTCGGTCAGCCCCAGCATTTT	CASSYSRGLGQPQHF
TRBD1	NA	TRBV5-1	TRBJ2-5	TGCGCCAGCAGCGCAACGGGACAGGGGTTAGAGACCCAGTACTTC	CASSATGQGLETQYF
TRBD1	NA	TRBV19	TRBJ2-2	TGTGCCAGTAGTATGGGCAGGGGGACGCAGTTAGCCGGGGAGCTGTTTTTT	CASSMGRGTQLAGELFF
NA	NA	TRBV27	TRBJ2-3	TGTGCCAGCAGTTTATCGGGGGGGCGGGTCACAGATACGCAGTATTTT	CASSLSGGRVTDTQYF
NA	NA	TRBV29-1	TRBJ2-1	TGCAGCGTTGATCCCGACAATGAGCAGTTCTTC	CSVDPDNEQFF
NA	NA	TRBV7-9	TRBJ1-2	TGTGCCAGCAGCTTAGCGGTTCGGACGGAGGGTGGCTACACCTTC	CASSLAVRTEGGYTF
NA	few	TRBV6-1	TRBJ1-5	TGTGCCAGCAGTGAAGCGTTCGGGGATCAGCCCCAGCATTTT	CASSEAFGDQPQHF
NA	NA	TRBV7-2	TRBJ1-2	TGTGCCAGCAGCTTCGACAGGCGGAATGGCTACACCTTC	CASSFDRRNGYTF
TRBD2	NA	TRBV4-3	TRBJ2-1	TGCGCCAGCAGCCACCAGCGGGGGTGGGATGAGCAGTTCTTC	CASSHQRGWDEQFF
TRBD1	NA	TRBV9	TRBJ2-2	TGTGCCAGCAGCCGAGACAGGGGGCGAAAGCCCGGGGAGCTGTTTTTT	CASSRDRGRKPGELFF
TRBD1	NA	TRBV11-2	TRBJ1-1	TGTGCCAGCAGCTTAAGGGACAGGGCCTTGAACACTGAAGCTTTCTTT	CASSLRDRALNTEAFF
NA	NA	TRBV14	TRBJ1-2	TGTGCCAGCAGCCAATCAAGGAACTATGGCTACACCTTC	CASSQSRNYGYTF
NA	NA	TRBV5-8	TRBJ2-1	TGTGCCAGTCCCGTGTGGGGGGAAACCAATGAGCAGTTCTTC	CASPVWGETNEQFF
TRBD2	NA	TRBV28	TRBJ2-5	TGTGCCAGCAGTTTGACTAGCGGGGGACAAGAGACCCAGTACTTC	CASSLTSGGQETQYF
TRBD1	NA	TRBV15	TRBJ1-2	TGTGCCACCGTCAGATTGGGACAGGGGGATTATGGCTACACCTTC	CATVRLGQGDYGYTF
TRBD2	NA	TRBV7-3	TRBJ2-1	TGTGCCAGCAGTAGCGGGGGGGGTACCTACAATGAGCAGTTCTTC	CASSSGGGTYNEQFF
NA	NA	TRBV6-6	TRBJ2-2	TGTGCCAGCAGTTACTCGATAACCCTGGGGACCGGGGAGCTGTTTTTT	CASSYSITLGTGELFF
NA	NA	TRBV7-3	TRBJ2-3	TGTGCCAGCAGCCCGGGATCTAGCACAGATACGCAGTATTTT	CASSPGSSTDTQYF
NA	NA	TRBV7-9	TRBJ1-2	TGTGCCAGCAGCTTAGAGGGCTATGGCTACACCTTC	CASSLEGYGYTF
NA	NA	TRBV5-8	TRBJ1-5	TGTGCCAGCAGCTTGGGACAGGCGGGCGTTAGCAATCAGCCCCAGCATTTT	CASSLGQAGVSNQPQHF
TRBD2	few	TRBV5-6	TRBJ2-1	TGTGCCAGCAGCAATAGCGGGGTCACCGCCTACAATGAGCAGTTCTTC	CASSNSGVTAYNEQFF
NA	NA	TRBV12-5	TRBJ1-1	TGTGCTAGTGGTGCCCCCGGGACATACAACACTGAAGCTTTCTTT	CASGAPGTYNTEAFF
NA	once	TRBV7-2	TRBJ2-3	TGTGCCAGCAGCCCGCTTGGAGTAGCGGTCGGAGATACGCAGTATTTT	CASSPLGVAVGDTQYF
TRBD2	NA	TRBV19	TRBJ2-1	TGTGCCACTAGGCGGGGGGGGAACTACAATGAGCAGTTCTTC	CATRRGGNYNEQFF
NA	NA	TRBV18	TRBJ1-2	TGTGCCAGCTCACGCGCCCGGGACACCTTCTCCTATGGCTACACCTTC	CASSRARDTFSYGYTF
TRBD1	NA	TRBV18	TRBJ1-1	TGTGCCAGCTCACTAGGACAGGGGACTGAAGCTTTCTTT	CASSLGQGTEAFF
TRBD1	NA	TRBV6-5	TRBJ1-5	TGTGCCAGCAGTTTGCGACAGGGCCTCAATCAGCCCCAGCATTTT	CASSLRQGLNQPQHF
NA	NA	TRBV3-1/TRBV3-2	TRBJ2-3	TGTGCCAGCAGCCAGCGATCAGATACGCAGTATTTT	CASSQRSDTQYF
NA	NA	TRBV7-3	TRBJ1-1	TGTGCCAGCAGCCCCCAGGGATCGGGTGAAGCTTTCTTT	CASSPQGSGEAFF
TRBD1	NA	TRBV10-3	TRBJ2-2	TGTGCCATCAGCACCGGGACAGGGGGCGTTGGGACCGGGGAGCTGTTTTTT	CAISTGTGGVGTGELFF